This entry describes one T cell receptor beta chain. For the second PCR, which ran for about 6 to 12 cycles, a sample-barcoded 5' primer and a J-beta primer mix were used. TCRdb itself ran the 5' RACE reads through MiXCR, one entry per CDR3 protein. The table has approximately 600,000 distinct CDR3 sequences, roughly three fifths seen once. The sample originates from a study of blood T cells in healthy people across ages. The CDR3 loop spans 15 amino acids. Trimming stripped 5 bases from V and 1 base from J, with 13 bases between. Germline loops: CDR1 SGHTA, CDR2 FQGNSA. About 10 milliliters of peripheral blood were drawn from each donor into EDTA-treated tubes.

The receptor comes from a man in his sixties in good health. What was sequenced was blood. The chain joins TRBV7-2 to TRBJ2-3; D is possibly TRBD1 or TRBD2 (5 bases each). The CDR3 here is CASSPRVGGTDTQYF. The DNA for the CDR3 is TGTGCCAGCAGCCCCCGGGTGGGGGGCACAGATACGCAGTATTTT.